This TCR beta chain emerged from a study of blood T cell repertoires in COVID-19 (TCRdb year 2020). About the investigation overall: Samples covering the acute and convalescent phases of COVID-19 were provided by collaborators in the United States, Italy and Spain. Sample metadata almost always included a de-identified subject ID, COVID-19 status, age in years and sex. The material from the prospective study consisted of cDNA or gDNA derived from T cells, B-cell-depleted T cells, or PBMCs. Samples were obtained from the ongoing ImmuneRACE study (first 160 participants) and from about 1,300 subjects provided by 6 global collaborators. The dataset comprised deeply sampled blood TCRbeta repertoires from subjects exposed to, actively infected with, or recovered from COVID-19. Where HLA class I and class II types were available, the types were taken from metadata supplied by the sample provider, not from assay-based typing. The repertoires were released in a freely available public database meant as a resource for research on the immune response to SARS-CoV-2.

With regard to this clone: The clone's antigen remains unknown. There are no base qualities to consult, and no much larger clone falls within one base.

TCRbeta CDR3 regions were amplified from genomic DNA by means of the immunoSEQ Assay, a bias-controlled multiplex PCR. In the source study's methods: Nucleated cell counts per sample were estimated from amplification of reference gene primers within the assay. Sequence reads were collapsed and filtered to measure the absolute abundance of every unique TCRbeta CDR3 rearrangement. For each sample, productive Simpson clonality was calculated as the square root of Simpson's diversity index across productive rearrangements. Not all clones reach the TCRdb copy of this immuneACCESS table, which keeps in-frame sequences only. Checked studies attribute under half of the gap to unresolved V genes and leave the rest unexplained. The V and J calls and the clone size are those of that table, but D and trimming were determined from the DNA. Across this sample there are hundreds of thousands of clones, with 80% to 90% seen only once. Under 9.5% of the sample is in the top ten clones.

Participants in the prospective study were enrolled through a virtual design, were aged roughly 18 to 100 years, and lived in 20 to 30 United States geographic areas. In the prospective study, participants were assigned to cohorts based on the clinical history participants reported in a screening survey and a study questionnaire. Recovered participants in ImmuneRACE Cohort 3 were defined as having two consecutive negative NP/OP PCR tests, clearance from a healthcare professional, or resolution of symptoms. In the prospective study, whole blood, serum and a nasopharyngeal or oropharyngeal swab were collected from each participant by mobile phlebotomists. Prospective study participants could optionally give additional blood draws and questionnaires over an approximately 2-month period. Before DNA extraction, prospective study blood samples were shipped either frozen or at room temperature. Germline trimming amounts to 6 bases on V and 9 bases on J, with 6 as the count of junction bases outside the gene matches. CDR1 and CDR2 are drawn from the germline V gene: MNHEY, SVGAGI. From cysteine to phenylalanine, the CDR3 is 13 amino acids long. Of all the DNA, just the CDR3 is kept, 39 bases in frame from base 1.

The paper's findings and limits, for the study overall: Clinical and demographic metadata were provided uncurated, with the amount varying by source and participant.

This TCR was recovered from an older woman who had recovered from COVID-19. Sequencing input: PBMCs or T cells enriched from blood (not recorded which). The sequence links TRBV6-5 to TRBJ2-1, with 9 bases aligning to TRBD2. The bases read TGTGCCAGCAGAGGCGGGGGGGCCGGTGAGCAGTTCTTC. It specifies CASRGGGAGEQFF.